This TCR beta chain was obtained from a study of cytotoxic CD8 clonotypes in ibrutinib-treated CLL (dated by TCRdb to about 2021). Broadly, across the study: The cohort included some 14 treatment-naive and some twelve relapsed/refractory patients; about 17 were IGHV unmutated. Longitudinal samples were available for about 30% of the 86 trial participants. Responses were partial in around 25 patients and complete in 2; after median roughly 69 months follow-up, about 14 stayed in remission and 12 progressed. Samples averaged about 260,000 productive templates and tens of thousands of productive rearrangements. Cryopreserved peripheral blood mononuclear cells were obtained prior to treatment, at the time of response, and at either disease progression or sustained remission. Response samples were obtained after a median of approximately twelve months of treatment, with a range of roughly 6 to 40 months. Every sample from remission and from progressive disease was obtained while the patients were still on ibrutinib.

On the study overall, not on this receptor specifically: At baseline, clonality was higher than in age-matched healthy donors and showed a strong correlation with circulating CD8+ T-cell counts. Public clonotypes were rare and either shrank or stayed stable during treatment, and the rise in clonality at ibrutinib response reflected expansion of private clonotypes. An increase in clonality was observed at ibrutinib response, with clonality remaining stable during sustained remission and falling back toward baseline at progression. Sampling times were not matched between patients in sustained remission and patients whose disease was progressing, and lymph node repertoires were not examined.

CDR1 and CDR2 are read off the germline V gene as ENHRY and SYGVKD. V ends up 0 bases short and J 5 bases short, with an unmatched junction base count of 4. The CDR3 goes from the cysteine to the phenylalanine over 15 residues. Only the CDR3 portion is preserved as DNA: 45 bases, with reading frame beginning at the first base. In regard to this clone: Its binding antigen is unknown. No per-base quality is available; no much larger clone lies one base away.

On a MiSeq, deep resolution sequencing aimed for a depth between 1 in 1 million and 1 in 200,000 T cells, with each clonotype covered roughly 10x on average. The immunoSEQ hsTCRB Kit was used to generate TCR beta libraries. In the source study's methods: The data were analyzed with ImmunoSEQ Analyzer and ImmunoSEQ Data Assistant, and V, D and J gene assignments followed IMGT definitions. Clonality, which ranges from 0 to 1, was calculated by subtracting the normalized Shannon entropy of productive rearrangement frequencies from one. Only overrepresented clonotypes making up at least 0.05% of the repertoire of each patient were included in the public clonotype analysis. About twelve repertoires from age-matched healthy donors, obtained from immuneACCESS, served as clonality controls. The immuneACCESS repertoire file appears here via TCRdb, limited to in-frame rearrangements. These files lack a portion of the clones; in checked studies, under half of the deficit traces to unresolved V genes, and the cause of the others is not known. That table gives V, J and clone size, and the DNA gave D and trimming. This sample lists around 130,000 clones; around 80% were detected once. The leading ten clones occupy 3.3% of the sample.

Sample time point, as interpreted from the label and publication: roughly 2 years on ibrutinib. Roughly 1.8 micrograms of genomic DNA were extracted from cryopreserved PBMCs for TCR beta library preparation. High-throughput TCR beta sequencing was performed on longitudinal blood samples from CLL patients receiving ibrutinib monotherapy. Patients were enrolled in a phase 2 open-label single-center ibrutinib monotherapy trial. This TCR came from a human donor with chronic lymphocytic leukemia. This sequence uses TRBV10-3 and TRBJ2-4; 7 of the junction bases match TRBD2. The sequences come from PBMCs, collected after 24 months of ibrutinib treatment. The DNA sequence is TGTGCCATCAGTGAGTCGGGAGGGATCCAAAACATTCAGTACTTC. Its translation reads: CAISESGGIQNIQYF.